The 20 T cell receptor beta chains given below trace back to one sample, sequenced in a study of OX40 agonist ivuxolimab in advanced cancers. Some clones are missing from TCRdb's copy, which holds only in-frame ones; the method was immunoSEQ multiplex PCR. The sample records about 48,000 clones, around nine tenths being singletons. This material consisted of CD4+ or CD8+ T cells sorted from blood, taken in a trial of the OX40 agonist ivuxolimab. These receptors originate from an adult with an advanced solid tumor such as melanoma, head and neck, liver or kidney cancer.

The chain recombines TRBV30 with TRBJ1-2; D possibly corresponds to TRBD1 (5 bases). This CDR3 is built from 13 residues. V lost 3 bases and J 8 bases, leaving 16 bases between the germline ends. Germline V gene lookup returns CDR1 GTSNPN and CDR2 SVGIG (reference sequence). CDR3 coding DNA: TGTGCCTGGAGCCCCGGGACTCCAGGGGGCTACACCTTC. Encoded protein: CAWSPGTPGGYTF.

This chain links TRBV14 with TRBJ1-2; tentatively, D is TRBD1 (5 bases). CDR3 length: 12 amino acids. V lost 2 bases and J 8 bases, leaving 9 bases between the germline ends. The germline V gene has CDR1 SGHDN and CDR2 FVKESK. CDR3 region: CASSQQGRGYTF. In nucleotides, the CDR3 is TGTGCCAGCAGCCAACAGGGCAGGGGCTACACCTTC.

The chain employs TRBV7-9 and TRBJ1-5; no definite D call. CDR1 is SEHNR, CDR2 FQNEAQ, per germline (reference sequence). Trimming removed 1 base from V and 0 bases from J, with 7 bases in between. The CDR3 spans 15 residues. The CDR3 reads CASSLGPLSNQPQHF. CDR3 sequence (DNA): TGTGCCAGCAGCTTAGGACCCCTTAGCAATCAGCCCCAGCATTTT.

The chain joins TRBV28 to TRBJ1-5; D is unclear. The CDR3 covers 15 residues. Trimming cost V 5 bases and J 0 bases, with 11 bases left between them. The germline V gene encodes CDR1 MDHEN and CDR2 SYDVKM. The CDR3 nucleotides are TGTGCCAGCAGTCCCTCTTCGGTTAGCAATCAGCCCCAGCATTTT. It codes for CASSPSSVSNQPQHF.

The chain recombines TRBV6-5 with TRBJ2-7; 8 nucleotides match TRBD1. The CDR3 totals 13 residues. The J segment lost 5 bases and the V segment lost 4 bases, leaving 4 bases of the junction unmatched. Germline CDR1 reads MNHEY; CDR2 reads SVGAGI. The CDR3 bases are TGTGCCAGCAGTTGGACAGGGTGGGACGAGCAGTACTTC. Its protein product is CASSWTGWDEQYF.

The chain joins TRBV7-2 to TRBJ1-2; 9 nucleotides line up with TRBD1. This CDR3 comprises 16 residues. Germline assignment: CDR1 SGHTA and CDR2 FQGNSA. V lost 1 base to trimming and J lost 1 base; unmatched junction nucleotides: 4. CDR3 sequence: CASSLEPTGGNYGYTF. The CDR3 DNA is TGTGCCAGCAGCTTAGAGCCGACAGGGGGTAACTATGGCTACACCTTC. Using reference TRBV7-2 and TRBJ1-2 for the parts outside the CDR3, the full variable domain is GAGVSQSPSNKVTEKGKDVELRCDPISGHTALYWYRQSLGQGLEFLIYFQGNSAPDKSGLPSDRFSAERTGGSVSTLTIQRTQQEDSAVYLCASSLEPTGGNYGYTFGSGTRLTVV.

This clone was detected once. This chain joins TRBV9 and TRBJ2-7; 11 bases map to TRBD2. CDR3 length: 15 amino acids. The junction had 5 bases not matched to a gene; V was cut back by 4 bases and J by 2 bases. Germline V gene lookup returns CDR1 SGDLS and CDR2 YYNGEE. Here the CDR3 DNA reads TGTGCCAGCAGCCCTAGCGGGGGGCAAGCCTACGAGCAGTACTTC. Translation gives CASSPSGGQAYEQYF.

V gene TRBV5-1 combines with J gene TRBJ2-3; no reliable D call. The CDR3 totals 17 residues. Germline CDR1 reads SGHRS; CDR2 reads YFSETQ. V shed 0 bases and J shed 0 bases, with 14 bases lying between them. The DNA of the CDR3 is TGCGCCAGCAGCTTGGAGTACAGCGCCCCTAGCACAGATACGCAGTATTTT. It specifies CASSLEYSAPSTDTQYF.

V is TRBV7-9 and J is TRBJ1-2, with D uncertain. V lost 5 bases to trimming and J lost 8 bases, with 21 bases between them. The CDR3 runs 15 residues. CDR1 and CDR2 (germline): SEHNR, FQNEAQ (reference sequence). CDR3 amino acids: CASSNSEWGAKGYTF. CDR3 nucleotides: TGTGCCAGCAGCAATAGCGAGTGGGGAGCTAAAGGCTACACCTTC.

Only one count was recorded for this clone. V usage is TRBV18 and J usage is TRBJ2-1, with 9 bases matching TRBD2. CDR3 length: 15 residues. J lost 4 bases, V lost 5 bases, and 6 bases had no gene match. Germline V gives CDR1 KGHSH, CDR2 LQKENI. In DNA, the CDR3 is TGTGCCAGCTCAGTTAGCGGGGGCCGGTACAATGAGCAGTTCTTC. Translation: CASSVSGGRYNEQFF.

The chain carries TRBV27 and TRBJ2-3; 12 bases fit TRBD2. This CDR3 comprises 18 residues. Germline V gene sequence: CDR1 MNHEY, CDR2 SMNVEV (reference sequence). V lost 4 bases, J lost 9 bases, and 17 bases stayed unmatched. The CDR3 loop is CASSSYGWASGGGGTQYF. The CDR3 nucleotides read TGTGCCAGCAGTTCCTATGGATGGGCTAGCGGGGGGGGAGGAACGCAGTATTTT.

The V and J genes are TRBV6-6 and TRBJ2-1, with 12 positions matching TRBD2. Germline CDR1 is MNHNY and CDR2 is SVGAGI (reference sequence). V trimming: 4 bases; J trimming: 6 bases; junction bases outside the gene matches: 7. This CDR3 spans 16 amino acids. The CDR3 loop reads CASSSFSSGGGNEQFF. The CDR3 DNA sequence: TGTGCCAGCAGTTCGTTTTCTAGCGGGGGGGGCAATGAGCAGTTCTTC.

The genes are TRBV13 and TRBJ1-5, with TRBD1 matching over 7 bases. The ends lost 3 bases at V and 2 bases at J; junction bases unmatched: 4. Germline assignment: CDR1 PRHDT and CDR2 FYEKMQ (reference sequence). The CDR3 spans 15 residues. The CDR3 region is CASSLGQPGNQPQHF. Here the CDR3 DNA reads TGTGCCAGCAGCTTGGGACAGCCTGGCAATCAGCCCCAGCATTTT.

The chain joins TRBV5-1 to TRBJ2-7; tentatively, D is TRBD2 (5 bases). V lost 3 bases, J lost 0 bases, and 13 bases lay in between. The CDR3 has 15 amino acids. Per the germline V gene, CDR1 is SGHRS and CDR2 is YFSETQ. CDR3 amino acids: CASSSSGSSSYEQYF. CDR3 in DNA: TGCGCCAGCAGCTCCAGCGGTAGTAGCTCCTACGAGCAGTACTTC.

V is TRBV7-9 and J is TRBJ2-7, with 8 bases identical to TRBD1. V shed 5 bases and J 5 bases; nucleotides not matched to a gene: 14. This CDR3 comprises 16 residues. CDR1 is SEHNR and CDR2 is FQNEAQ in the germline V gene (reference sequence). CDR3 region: CASSLGQGGSEDEQYF. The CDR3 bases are TGTGCCAGCAGCCTCGGACAGGGAGGATCGGAGGACGAGCAGTACTTC.

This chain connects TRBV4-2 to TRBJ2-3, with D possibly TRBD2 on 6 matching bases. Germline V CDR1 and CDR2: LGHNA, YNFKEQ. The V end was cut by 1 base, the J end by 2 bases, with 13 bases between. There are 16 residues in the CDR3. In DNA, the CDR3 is TGTGCCAGCAGCCAAGTAGGCGGGGAAGACACAGATACGCAGTATTTT. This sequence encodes CASSQVGGEDTDTQYF.

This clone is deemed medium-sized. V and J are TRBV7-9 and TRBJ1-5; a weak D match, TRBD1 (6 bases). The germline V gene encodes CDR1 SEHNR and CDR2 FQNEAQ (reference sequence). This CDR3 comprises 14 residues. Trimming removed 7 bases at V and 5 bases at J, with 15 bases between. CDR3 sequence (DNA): TGTGCCAGCACCTCGGGAGGGGGACATCAGCCCCAGCATTTT. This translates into CASTSGGGHQPQHF. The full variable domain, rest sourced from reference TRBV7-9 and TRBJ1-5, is DTGVSQNPRHKITKRGQNVTFRCDPISEHNRLYWYRQTLGQGPEFLTYFQNEAQLEKSRLLSDRFSAERPKGSFSTLEIQRTEQGDSAMYLCASTSGGGHQPQHFGDGTRLSIL.

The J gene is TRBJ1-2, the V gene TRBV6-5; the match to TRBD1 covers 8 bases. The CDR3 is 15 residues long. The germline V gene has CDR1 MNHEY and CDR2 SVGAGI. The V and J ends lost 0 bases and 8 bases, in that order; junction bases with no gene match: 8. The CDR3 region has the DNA TGTGCCAGCAGTTACTCGATACAGGGGGAGAACGGCTACACCTTC. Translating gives CASSYSIQGENGYTF.

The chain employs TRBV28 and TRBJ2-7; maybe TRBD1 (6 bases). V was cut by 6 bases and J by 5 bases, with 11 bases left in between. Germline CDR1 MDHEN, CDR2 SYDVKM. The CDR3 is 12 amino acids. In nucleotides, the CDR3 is TGTGCCAGCAGCCTCAGGGGTAACGAGCAGTACTTC. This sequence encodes CASSLRGNEQYF.

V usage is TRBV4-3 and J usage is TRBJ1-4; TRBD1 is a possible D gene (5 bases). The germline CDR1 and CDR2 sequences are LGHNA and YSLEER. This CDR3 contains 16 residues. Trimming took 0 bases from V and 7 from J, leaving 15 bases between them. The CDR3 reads CASSQDGRAISEKLFF. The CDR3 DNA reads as TGCGCCAGCAGCCAAGACGGCAGGGCCATTTCTGAAAAACTGTTTTTT.